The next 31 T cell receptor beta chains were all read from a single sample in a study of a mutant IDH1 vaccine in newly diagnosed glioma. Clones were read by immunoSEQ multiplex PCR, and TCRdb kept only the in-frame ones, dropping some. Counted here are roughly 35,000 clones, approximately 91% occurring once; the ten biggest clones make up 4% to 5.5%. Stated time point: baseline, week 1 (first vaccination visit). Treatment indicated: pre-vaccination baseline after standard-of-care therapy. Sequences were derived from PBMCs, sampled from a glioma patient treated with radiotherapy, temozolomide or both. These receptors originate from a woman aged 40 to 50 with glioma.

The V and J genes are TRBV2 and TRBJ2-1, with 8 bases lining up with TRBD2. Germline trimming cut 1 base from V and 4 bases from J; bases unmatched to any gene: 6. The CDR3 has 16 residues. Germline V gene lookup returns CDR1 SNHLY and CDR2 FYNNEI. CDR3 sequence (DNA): TGTGCCAGCAGTGAAGGTGGGACTAGGATTTACAATGAGCAGTTCTTC. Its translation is CASSEGGTRIYNEQFF.

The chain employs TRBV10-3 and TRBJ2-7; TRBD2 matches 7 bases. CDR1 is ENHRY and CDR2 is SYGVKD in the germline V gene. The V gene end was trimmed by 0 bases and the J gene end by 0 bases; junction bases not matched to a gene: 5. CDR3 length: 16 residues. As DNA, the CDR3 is TGTGCCATCAGTGAGTCTGGCGGGAGCACCTCCTACGAGCAGTACTTC. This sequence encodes CAISESGGSTSYEQYF.

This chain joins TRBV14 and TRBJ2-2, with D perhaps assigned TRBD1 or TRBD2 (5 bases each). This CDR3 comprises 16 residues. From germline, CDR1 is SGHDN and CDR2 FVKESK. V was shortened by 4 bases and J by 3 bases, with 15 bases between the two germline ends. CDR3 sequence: CASSPTRGADTGELFF. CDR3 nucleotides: TGTGCCAGCAGCCCCACACGAGGGGCGGACACCGGGGAGCTGTTTTTT.

The chain's CDR3 is CASSGAGREKLFF. Written as DNA, the CDR3 is TGTGCCAGCAGCGGAGCGGGGCGGGAAAAACTGTTTTTT. This rearrangement joins TRBV7-6 to TRBJ1-4; maybe TRBD1 (5 bases). V shed 5 bases and J shed 8 bases, with 12 bases lying between them. This CDR3 spans 13 amino acids. The germline V gene has CDR1 SGHVS and CDR2 FNYEAQ.

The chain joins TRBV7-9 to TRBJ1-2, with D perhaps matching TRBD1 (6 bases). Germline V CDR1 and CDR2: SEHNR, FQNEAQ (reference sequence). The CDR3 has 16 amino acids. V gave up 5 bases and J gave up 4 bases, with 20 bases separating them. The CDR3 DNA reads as TGTGCCAGCAGCCCTTCGGGGGGGGCTTTGAGCTATGGCTACACCTTC. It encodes CASSPSGGALSYGYTF. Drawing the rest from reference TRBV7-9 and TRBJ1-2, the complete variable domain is DTGVSQNPRHKITKRGQNVTFRCDPISEHNRLYWYRQTLGQGPEFLTYFQNEAQLEKSRLLSDRFSAERPKGSFSTLEIQRTEQGDSAMYLCASSPSGGALSYGYTFGSGTRLTVV.

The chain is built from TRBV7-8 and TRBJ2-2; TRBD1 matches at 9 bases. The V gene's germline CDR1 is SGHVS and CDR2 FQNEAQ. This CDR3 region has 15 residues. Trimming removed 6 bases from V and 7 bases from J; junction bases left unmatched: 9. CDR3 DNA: TGTGCCAGCAGGCCGGGACAGGGCATAAACGGGGAGCTGTTTTTT. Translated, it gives CASRPGQGINGELFF.

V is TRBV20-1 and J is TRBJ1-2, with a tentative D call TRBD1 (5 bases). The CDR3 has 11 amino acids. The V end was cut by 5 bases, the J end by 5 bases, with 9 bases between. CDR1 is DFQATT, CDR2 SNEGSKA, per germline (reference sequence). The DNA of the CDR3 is TGCAGTGCTCCTTGGGGGTATGGCTACACCTTC. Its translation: CSAPWGYGYTF.

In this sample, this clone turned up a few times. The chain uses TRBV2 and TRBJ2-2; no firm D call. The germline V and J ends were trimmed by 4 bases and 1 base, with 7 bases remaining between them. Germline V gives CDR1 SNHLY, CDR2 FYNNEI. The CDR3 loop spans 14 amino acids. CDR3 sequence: CASSGTVNTGELFF. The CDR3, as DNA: TGTGCCAGCAGTGGGACGGTGAACACCGGGGAGCTGTTTTTT.

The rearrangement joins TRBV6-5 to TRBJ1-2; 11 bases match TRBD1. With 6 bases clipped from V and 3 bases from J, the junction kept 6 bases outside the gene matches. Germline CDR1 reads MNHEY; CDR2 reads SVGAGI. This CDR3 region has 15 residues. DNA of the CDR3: TGTGCCAGCAGCAGGGGACAGGGGGGTTACTATGGCTACACCTTC. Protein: CASSRGQGGYYGYTF.

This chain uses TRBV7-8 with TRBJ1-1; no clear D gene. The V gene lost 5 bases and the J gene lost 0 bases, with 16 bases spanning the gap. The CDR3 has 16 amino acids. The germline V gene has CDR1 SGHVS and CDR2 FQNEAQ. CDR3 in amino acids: CASSIIQPLMNTEAFF. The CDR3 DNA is TGTGCCAGCAGCATCATTCAACCCCTGATGAACACTGAAGCTTTCTTT.

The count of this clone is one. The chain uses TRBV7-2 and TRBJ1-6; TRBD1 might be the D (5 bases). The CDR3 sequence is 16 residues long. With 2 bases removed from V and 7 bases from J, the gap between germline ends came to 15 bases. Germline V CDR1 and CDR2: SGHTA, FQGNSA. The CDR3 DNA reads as TGTGCCAGCAGCTTACAGGGAGATGCTATAAATTCACCCCTCCACTTT. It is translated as CASSLQGDAINSPLHF.

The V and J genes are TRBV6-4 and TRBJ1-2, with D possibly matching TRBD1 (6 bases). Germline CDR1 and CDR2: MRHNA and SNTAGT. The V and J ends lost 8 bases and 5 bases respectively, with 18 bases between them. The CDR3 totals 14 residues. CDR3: CASQAYQGSYGYTF. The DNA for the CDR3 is TGTGCCAGCCAGGCCTACCAGGGGTCGTATGGCTACACCTTC.

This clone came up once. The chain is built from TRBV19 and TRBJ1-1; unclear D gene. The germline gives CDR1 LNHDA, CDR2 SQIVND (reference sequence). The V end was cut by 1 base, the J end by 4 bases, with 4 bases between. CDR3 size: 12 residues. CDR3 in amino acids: CASSIAATEAFF. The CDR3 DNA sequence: TGTGCCAGTAGTATAGCAGCCACTGAAGCTTTCTTT.

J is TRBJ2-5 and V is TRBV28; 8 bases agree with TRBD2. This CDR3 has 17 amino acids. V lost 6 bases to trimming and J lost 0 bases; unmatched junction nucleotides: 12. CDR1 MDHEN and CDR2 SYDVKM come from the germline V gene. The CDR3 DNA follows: TGTGCCAGCAGCAGCCTCGGGGGGGGCGCCAACCAAGAGACCCAGTACTTC. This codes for CASSSLGGGANQETQYF.

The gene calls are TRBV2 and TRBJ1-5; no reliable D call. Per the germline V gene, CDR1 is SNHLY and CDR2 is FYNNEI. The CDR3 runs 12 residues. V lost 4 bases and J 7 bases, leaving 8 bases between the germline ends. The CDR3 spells CASSVTGQPQHF. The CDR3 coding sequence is TGTGCCAGCAGTGTAACTGGGCAGCCCCAGCATTTT.

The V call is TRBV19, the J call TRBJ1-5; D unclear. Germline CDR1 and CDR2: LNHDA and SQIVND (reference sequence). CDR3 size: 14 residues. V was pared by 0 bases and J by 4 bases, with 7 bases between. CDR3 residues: CASSIDTFNQPQHF. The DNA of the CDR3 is TGTGCCAGTAGTATAGATACTTTTAATCAGCCCCAGCATTTT.

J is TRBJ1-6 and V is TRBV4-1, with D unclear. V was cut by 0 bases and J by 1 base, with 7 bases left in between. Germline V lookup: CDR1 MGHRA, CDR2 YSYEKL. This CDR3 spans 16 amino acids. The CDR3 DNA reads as TGCGCCAGCAGCCAAGATGAAGGATCCTATAATTCACCCCTCCACTTT. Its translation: CASSQDEGSYNSPLHF.

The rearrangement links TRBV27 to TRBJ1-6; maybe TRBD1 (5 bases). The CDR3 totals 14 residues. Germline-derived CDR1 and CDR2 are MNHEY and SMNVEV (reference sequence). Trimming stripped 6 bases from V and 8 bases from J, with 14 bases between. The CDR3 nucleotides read TGTGCCAGCAGACGGGGGTCTTGGGATTCACCCCTCCACTTT. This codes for CASRRGSWDSPLHF.

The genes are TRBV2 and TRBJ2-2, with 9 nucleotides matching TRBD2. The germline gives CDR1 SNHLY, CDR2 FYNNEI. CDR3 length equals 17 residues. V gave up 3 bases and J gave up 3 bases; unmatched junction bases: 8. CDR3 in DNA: TGTGCCAGCAGTGACCCCGGGCTAGCGGGATACACCGGGGAGCTGTTTTTT. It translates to CASSDPGLAGYTGELFF.

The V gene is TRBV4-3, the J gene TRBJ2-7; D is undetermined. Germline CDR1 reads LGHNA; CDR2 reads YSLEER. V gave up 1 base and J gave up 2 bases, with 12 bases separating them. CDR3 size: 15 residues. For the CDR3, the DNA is TGCGCCAGCAGCCAAGGGAGCGCTTGGGCCTACGAGCAGTACTTC. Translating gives CASSQGSAWAYEQYF.

The CDR3 coding sequence is TGTGCCAGCAGCGGTTCGGGACAGGGCCCTCTGGAGACCCAGTACTTC. This sequence encodes CASSGSGQGPLETQYF. The V and J genes are TRBV9 and TRBJ2-5; TRBD1 matches 9 bases. The CDR3 covers 16 residues. Germline-derived CDR1 and CDR2 are SGDLS and YYNGEE. Trimming at V came to 3 bases and at J to 5 bases, leaving 11 bases not matched to a gene.

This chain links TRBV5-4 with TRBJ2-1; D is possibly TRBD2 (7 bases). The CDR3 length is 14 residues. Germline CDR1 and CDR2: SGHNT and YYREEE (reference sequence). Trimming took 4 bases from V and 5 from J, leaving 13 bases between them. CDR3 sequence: CASSPGGLHNEQFF. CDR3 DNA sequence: TGTGCCAGCAGCCCCGGGGGGCTCCACAATGAGCAGTTCTTC.

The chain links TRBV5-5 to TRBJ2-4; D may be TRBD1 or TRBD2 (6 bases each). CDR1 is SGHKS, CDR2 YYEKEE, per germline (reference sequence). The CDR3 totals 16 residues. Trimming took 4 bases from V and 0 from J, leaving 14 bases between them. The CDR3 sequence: CASSPVGGLAKNIQYF. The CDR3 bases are TGTGCCAGCAGCCCGGTGGGGGGCCTAGCCAAAAACATTCAGTACTTC. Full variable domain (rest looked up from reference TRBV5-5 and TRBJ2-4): DAGVTQSPTHLIKTRGQQVTLRCSPISGHKSVSWYQQVLGQGPQFIFQYYEKEERGRGNFPDRFSARQFPNYSSELNVNALLLGDSALYLCASSPVGGLAKNIQYFGAGTRLSVL.

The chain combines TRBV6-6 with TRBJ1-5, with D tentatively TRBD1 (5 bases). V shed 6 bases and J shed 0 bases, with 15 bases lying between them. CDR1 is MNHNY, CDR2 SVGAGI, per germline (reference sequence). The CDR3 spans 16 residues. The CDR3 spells CASRGSTDYSNQPQHF. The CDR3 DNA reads TGTGCCAGCAGGGGTTCGACAGATTATAGCAATCAGCCCCAGCATTTT.

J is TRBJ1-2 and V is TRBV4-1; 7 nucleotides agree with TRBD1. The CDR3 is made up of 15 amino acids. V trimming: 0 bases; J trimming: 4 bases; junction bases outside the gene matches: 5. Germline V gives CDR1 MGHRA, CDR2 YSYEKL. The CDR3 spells CASSQDEGQTYGYTF. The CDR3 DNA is TGCGCCAGCAGCCAAGATGAGGGACAGACCTATGGCTACACCTTC.

CDR3 in DNA: TGTGCCAGCAGCCTTCAGAGGGGGAACACTGAAGCTTTCTTT. This translates into CASSLQRGNTEAFF. The J gene is TRBJ1-1, the V gene TRBV6-5, with D perhaps matching TRBD1 (5 bases). Between the trimmed V and J ends, which lost 6 bases and 1 base, there was a span of 12 bases. Germline V gene sequence: CDR1 MNHEY, CDR2 SVGAGI. This CDR3 has 14 amino acids.

CDR3 in DNA: TGTGCCAGCAGTCCAGGGACAGGGTCAAATTCACCCCTCCACTTT. As protein: CASSPGTGSNSPLHF. This chain links TRBV7-2 with TRBJ1-6; 9 positions match TRBD1. This CDR3 has 15 residues. Trimming removed 6 bases from V and 7 bases from J; junction bases left unmatched: 7. Germline V CDR1 and CDR2: SGHTA, FQGNSA.

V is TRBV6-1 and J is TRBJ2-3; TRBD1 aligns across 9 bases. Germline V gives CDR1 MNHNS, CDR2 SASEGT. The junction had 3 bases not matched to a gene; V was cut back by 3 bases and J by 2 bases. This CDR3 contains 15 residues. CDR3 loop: CASSEGQGPTDTQYF. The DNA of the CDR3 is TGTGCCAGCAGTGAGGGACAGGGCCCCACAGATACGCAGTATTTT.

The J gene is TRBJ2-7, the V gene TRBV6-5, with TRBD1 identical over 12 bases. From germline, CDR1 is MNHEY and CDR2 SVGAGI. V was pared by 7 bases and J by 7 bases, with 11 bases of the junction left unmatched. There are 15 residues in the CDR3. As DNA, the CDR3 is TGTGCCAGCATGGGTCAGGGACAGGGGGCAAAGGAGCAGTACTTC. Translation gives CASMGQGQGAKEQYF.

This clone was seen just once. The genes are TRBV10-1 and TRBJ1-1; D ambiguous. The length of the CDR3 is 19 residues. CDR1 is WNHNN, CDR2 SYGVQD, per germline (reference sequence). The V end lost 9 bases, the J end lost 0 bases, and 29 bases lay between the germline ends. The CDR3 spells CARKTRTVGEISMNTEAFF. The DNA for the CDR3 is TGCGCCAGAAAAACTCGAACGGTCGGTGAAATTAGTATGAACACTGAAGCTTTCTTT.

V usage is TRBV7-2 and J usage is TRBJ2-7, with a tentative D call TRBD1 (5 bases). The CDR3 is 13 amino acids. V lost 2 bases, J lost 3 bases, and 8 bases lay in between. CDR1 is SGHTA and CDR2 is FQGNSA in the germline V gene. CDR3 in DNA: TGTGCCAGCAGCTTACGTCAGGGCTACGAGCAGTACTTC. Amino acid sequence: CASSLRQGYEQYF.